These 29 T cell receptor beta chains were all obtained from the same sample, sequenced in a study of shared T cell receptors in the human thymus. Profiled with immunoSEQ multiplex PCR; TCRdb holds only in-frame clones, not every one. The sample includes roughly 550,000 clones, approximately 78% of them seen just once. This sample also appeared in a second study, on human thymus T cells.

The sequenced material came from thymocytes. The receptors derive from a boy less than two years old with a congenital heart defect.

The chain employs TRBV15 and TRBJ2-6, with D possibly being TRBD1 (6 bases). The length of the CDR3 is 17 residues. Trimming removed 5 bases from V and 1 base from J, with 15 bases in between. Germline V gene lookup returns CDR1 LNHNV and CDR2 YYDKDF (reference sequence). Here the CDR3 reads CATSFTGYSSGANVLTF. The DNA for the CDR3 is TGTGCCACCAGCTTCACAGGGTATTCATCTGGGGCCAACGTCCTGACTTTC.

The rearrangement links TRBV30 to TRBJ2-5; TRBD2 agrees at 13 bases. CDR1 is GTSNPN and CDR2 is SVGIG in the germline V gene (reference sequence). The V segment lost 4 bases and the J segment 5 bases; nucleotides outside the gene matches: 7. There are 15 residues in the CDR3. The CDR3 region has the DNA TGTGCCTGGATTCCACTAGCGGGAGGGCCCGAGACCCAGTACTTC. It is translated as CAWIPLAGGPETQYF.

The chain couples TRBV28 to TRBJ2-2, with 9 positions matching TRBD1. J lost 6 bases, V lost 1 base, and 6 bases had no gene match. This CDR3 contains 16 residues. CDR1 and CDR2 from the germline V gene are MDHEN and SYDVKM. The CDR3 DNA is TGTGCCAGCAGTTTATCGAGGGGACAGGGATCCGGGGAGCTGTTTTTT. It translates to CASSLSRGQGSGELFF. Full variable domain (rest looked up from reference TRBV28 and TRBJ2-2): DVKVTQSSRYLVKRTGEKVFLECVQDMDHENMFWYRQDPGLGLRLIYFSYDVKMKEKGDIPEGYSVSREKKERFSLILESASTNQTSMYLCASSLSRGQGSGELFFGEGSRLTVL.

J is TRBJ2-1 and V is TRBV9; tentative D call: TRBD2 (6 bases). Between the trimmed V and J ends, which lost 0 bases and 10 bases, there was a span of 14 bases. The CDR3 totals 14 residues. Germline loops: CDR1 SGDLS, CDR2 YYNGEE. DNA of the CDR3: TGTGCCAGCAGCGTAGCTGGGACTCCAAGGGAGCAGTTCTTC. Translation: CASSVAGTPREQFF.

The chain has TRBV7-6 and TRBJ1-1, with 8 positions matching TRBD1. V lost 5 bases, J lost 1 base, and 15 bases stayed unmatched. Germline V gives CDR1 SGHVS, CDR2 FNYEAQ. CDR3 length: 18 amino acids. The CDR3 loop is CASSLEDRAVQWNTEAFF. DNA for the CDR3: TGTGCCAGCAGCCTTGAGGACAGGGCGGTACAATGGAACACTGAAGCTTTCTTT.

Concerning this clone: Other DNA sequences in the same sample also yield this CDR3. The gene calls are TRBV5-1 and TRBJ2-5, with a tentative D call TRBD2 (5 bases). Germline CDR1 SGHRS, CDR2 YFSETQ. Between the trimmed V and J ends, which lost 0 bases and 3 bases, there was a span of 9 bases. The CDR3 loop spans 14 amino acids. The CDR3 loop is CASSLAGEEETQYF. As DNA, the CDR3 is TGCGCCAGCAGCTTGGCCGGGGAAGAAGAGACCCAGTACTTC.

In its sample, this clone was seen once. The V gene is TRBV25-1, the J gene TRBJ2-2; the D gene is possibly TRBD1 (6 bases). Germline V gene sequence: CDR1 MGHDK, CDR2 SYGVNS. The CDR3 runs 14 residues. Trimming cost V 3 bases and J 6 bases, with 11 bases left between them. The CDR3 region is CASSDLQGAGELFF. The DNA of the CDR3 is TGTGCCAGCAGTGACCTACAGGGAGCCGGGGAGCTGTTTTTT. The whole variable domain, filled in from reference TRBV25-1 and TRBJ2-2, reads EADIYQTPRYLVIGTGKKITLECSQTMGHDKMYWYQQDPGMELHLIHYSYGVNSTEKGDLSSESTVSRIRTEHFPLTLESARPSHTSQYLCASSDLQGAGELFFGEGSRLTVL.

V and J are TRBV7-6 and TRBJ2-7, with 7 bases aligning to TRBD1. Trimming cost V 3 bases and J 6 bases; bases outside gene matches: 8. Germline V lookup: CDR1 SGHVS, CDR2 FNYEAQ. The CDR3 has 14 amino acids. The CDR3 DNA is TGTGCCAGCAGCTTCTCCGGGACAGTCAGCGAGCAGTACTTC. Its translation is CASSFSGTVSEQYF.

This clone was detected only a few times. The chain couples TRBV4-1 to TRBJ2-7; 8 nucleotides agree with TRBD1. CDR3 length equals 15 residues. J was trimmed by 2 bases and V by 0 bases; bases with no gene match: 3. Per the germline V gene, CDR1 is MGHRA and CDR2 is YSYEKL. CDR3 residues: CASSQDWTGPYEQYF. CDR3 nucleotides: TGCGCCAGCAGCCAAGATTGGACAGGGCCCTACGAGCAGTACTTC.

The chain employs TRBV4-1 and TRBJ2-5, with 9 bases fitting TRBD2. The V gene's germline CDR1 is MGHRA and CDR2 YSYEKL. V lost 4 bases to trimming and J lost 5 bases; unmatched junction nucleotides: 14. The length of the CDR3 is 17 residues. CDR3 region: CASSPLPREREVETQYF. DNA of the CDR3: TGCGCCAGCAGCCCCCTTCCTAGGGAGCGGGAGGTGGAGACCCAGTACTTC.

The chain carries TRBV10-2 and TRBJ1-1; 7 nucleotides align to TRBD1. Trimming cost V 6 bases and J 1 base; bases outside gene matches: 2. The CDR3 sequence is 13 residues long. Germline CDR1 is WSHSY and CDR2 is SAAADI. The chain's CDR3 is CASRRQGNTEAFF. The CDR3 nucleotides read TGCGCCAGCAGAAGACAGGGGAACACTGAAGCTTTCTTT.

The gene calls are TRBV5-4 and TRBJ1-1; the match to TRBD1 covers 12 bases. The CDR3 runs 16 residues. The J segment lost 8 bases and the V segment lost 0 bases, leaving 8 bases of the junction unmatched. CDR1 is SGHNT and CDR2 is YYREEE in the germline V gene (reference sequence). The CDR3 DNA is TGTGCCAGCAGCTTGGTGTCGGGACAGGGGGCGAAAGAAGCTTTCTTT. Protein: CASSLVSGQGAKEAFF.

The chain has TRBV5-4 and TRBJ2-1; 11 bases are shared with TRBD2. This CDR3 is 16 amino acids long. Germline V CDR1 and CDR2: SGHNT, YYREEE (reference sequence). Losses at the gene ends were 4 bases for V and 1 base for J; bases not matched to a gene: 4. The DNA of the CDR3 is TGTGCCAGCAGCCTCGGGACTAGCGGATCCTACAATGAGCAGTTCTTC. It encodes CASSLGTSGSYNEQFF.

V usage is TRBV6-6 and J usage is TRBJ1-4, with D possibly matching TRBD1 (5 bases). The V and J ends lost 1 base and 6 bases respectively, with 12 bases between them. CDR3 length equals 15 residues. The germline gives CDR1 MNHNY, CDR2 SVGAGI (reference sequence). The CDR3 protein is CASSYWRGEYEKLFF. The CDR3 DNA follows: TGTGCCAGCAGTTACTGGAGGGGAGAATATGAAAAACTGTTTTTT.

The V call is TRBV6-5, the J call TRBJ2-5; 9 bases match TRBD2. The J call is doubtful: the DNA matches TRBJ2-7 better. The CDR3 sequence is 16 residues long. Germline assignment: CDR1 MNHEY and CDR2 SVGAGI. This chain's CDR3 is CASSYSDSGSSYEQYF. The CDR3 nucleotides read TGTGCCAGCAGTTACTCGGATAGCGGGAGCTCCTACGAGCAGTACTTC.

The rearrangement joins TRBV27 to TRBJ1-5, with 7 bases lining up with TRBD1. Trimming cost V 5 bases and J 4 bases; bases outside gene matches: 2. The germline V gene encodes CDR1 MNHEY and CDR2 SMNVEV (reference sequence). This CDR3 comprises 13 residues. This CDR3 reads CASSDRDNQPQHF. The CDR3 bases are TGTGCCAGCAGTGACAGGGATAATCAGCCCCAGCATTTT.

The V and J genes are TRBV27 and TRBJ2-7; D is possibly TRBD1 (5 bases). Trimming took off 2 bases at V and 6 bases at J, with 17 bases between the two ends. Germline V gene lookup returns CDR1 MNHEY and CDR2 SMNVEV (reference sequence). CDR3 size: 15 residues. The CDR3 spells CASSLTNPYRGEQYF. The CDR3 coding sequence is TGTGCCAGCAGTTTAACCAACCCTTATAGGGGCGAGCAGTACTTC.

This sequence joins TRBV5-6 and TRBJ2-7; 9 bases line up with TRBD2. V dropped 1 base and J dropped 6; count of bases not matched to a gene: 14. Germline assignment: CDR1 SGHDT and CDR2 YYEEEE. This CDR3 contains 17 residues. DNA of the CDR3: TGTGCCAGCAGCTTGCATAGGCGGGAGGGCCCTCCTCTCGAGCAGTACTTC. Translation gives CASSLHRREGPPLEQYF. Drawing the rest from reference TRBV5-6 and TRBJ2-7, the complete variable domain is DAGVTQSPTHLIKTRGQQVTLRCSPKSGHDTVSWYQQALGQGPQFIFQYYEEEERQRGNFPDRFSGHQFPNYSSELNVNALLLGDSALYLCASSLHRREGPPLEQYFGPGTRLTVT.

This clone turned up a few times. The chain uses TRBV28 and TRBJ2-5; 11 bases agree with TRBD1. Germline assignment: CDR1 MDHEN and CDR2 SYDVKM. The CDR3 sequence is 15 residues long. The V segment lost 10 bases and the J segment 0 bases; nucleotides outside the gene matches: 7. CDR3 bases: TGTGCCACCGGACAGGGGGCGCGGTACCAAGAGACCCAGTACTTC. This translates into CATGQGARYQETQYF. Combining the CDR3 with reference TRBV28 and TRBJ2-5 gives the whole variable domain DVKVTQSSRYLVKRTGEKVFLECVQDMDHENMFWYRQDPGLGLRLIYFSYDVKMKEKGDIPEGYSVSREKKERFSLILESASTNQTSMYLCATGQGARYQETQYFGPGTRLLVL.

The V and J genes are TRBV6-5 and TRBJ2-7, with D possibly TRBD1 on 5 matching bases. The CDR3 contains 15 residues. Trimming shortened V by 6 bases and J by 1 base, and 16 bases separated the two germline ends. Germline V gives CDR1 MNHEY, CDR2 SVGAGI. The CDR3: CASSPPAGSSYEQYF. DNA for the CDR3: TGTGCCAGCAGCCCGCCGGCAGGGTCGTCCTACGAGCAGTACTTC.

The chain combines TRBV28 with TRBJ1-5; D unresolved. This CDR3 has 15 amino acids. Trimming shortened V by 5 bases and J by 2 bases, and 13 bases separated the two germline ends. Germline loops: CDR1 MDHEN, CDR2 SYDVKM. The CDR3 here is CASSGREKCNQPQHF. CDR3 nucleotide sequence: TGTGCCAGCAGTGGGAGGGAAAAATGCAATCAGCCCCAGCATTTT.

The gene calls are TRBV11-2 and TRBJ2-7; 9 positions agree with TRBD2. The CDR3 has 15 amino acids. The germline V gene encodes CDR1 SGHAT and CDR2 FQNNGV. With V trimmed by 4 bases and J by 1 base, 5 bases remained unmatched. Written as DNA, the CDR3 is TGTGCCAGCAGCTCGCGGGAGGGCCAGTCCTACGAGCAGTACTTC. Protein sequence: CASSSREGQSYEQYF.

This clone was counted a single time. This sample includes further DNA sequences coding for the same CDR3. The rearrangement links TRBV27 to TRBJ2-7, with 7 bases aligning to TRBD1. With 4 bases clipped from V and 3 bases from J, the junction kept 6 bases outside the gene matches. Germline CDR1 MNHEY, CDR2 SMNVEV (reference sequence). This CDR3 comprises 14 residues. CDR3 loop: CASSSRQGGYEQYF. CDR3 nucleotides: TGTGCCAGCAGTTCGAGACAGGGTGGCTACGAGCAGTACTTC.

This clone showed up just a few times. The V call is TRBV4-1, the J call TRBJ1-2, with a tentative D call TRBD1 (5 bases). The CDR3 length is 12 residues. Germline-derived CDR1 and CDR2 are MGHRA and YSYEKL. Trimming removed 0 bases from V and 8 bases from J, with 7 bases in between. The CDR3 protein is CASSQDQGGYTF. The CDR3 DNA is TGCGCCAGCAGCCAAGATCAGGGCGGCTACACCTTC.

The chain recombines TRBV29-1 with TRBJ2-3; the match to TRBD2 covers 7 bases. The CDR3 is 14 residues long. Losses at the gene ends were 3 bases for V and 4 bases for J; bases not matched to a gene: 7. Germline V CDR1 and CDR2: SQVTM, ANQGSEA. The CDR3 sequence is CSVDRRESADTQYF. For the CDR3, the DNA is TGCAGCGTTGATCGGCGGGAGAGCGCAGATACGCAGTATTTT.

This clone was detected only once. The rearrangement links TRBV27 to TRBJ2-3; 9 bases map to TRBD1. This CDR3 has 16 residues. Trimming removed 2 bases from V and 4 bases from J; junction bases left unmatched: 7. Germline V CDR1 and CDR2: MNHEY, SMNVEV (reference sequence). The CDR3 coding sequence is TGTGCCAGCAGTTTAGGGACAGGGCTCTTCTCAGATACGCAGTATTTT. Protein sequence: CASSLGTGLFSDTQYF.

For the CDR3, the DNA is TGTGCCAGCAGTGCCGGGACAGGGGTTGACCAGCCCCAGCATTTT. It translates to CASSAGTGVDQPQHF. This rearrangement joins TRBV2 to TRBJ1-5, with 10 nucleotides matching TRBD1. The germline V gene has CDR1 SNHLY and CDR2 FYNNEI. After removal of 4 bases from V and 7 bases from J, the junction contained 7 bases not matched to a gene. The CDR3 is 15 amino acids. Full variable domain (remainder filled in from reference TRBV2 and TRBJ1-5): EPEVTQTPSHQVTQMGQEVILRCVPISNHLYFYWYRQILGQKVEFLVSFYNNEISEKSEIFDDQFSVERPDGSNFTLKIRSTKLEDSAMYFCASSAGTGVDQPQHFGDGTRLSIL.

The chain has TRBV18 and TRBJ1-4; 7 bases agree with TRBD1. V trimming: 4 bases; J trimming: 4 bases; junction bases outside the gene matches: 12. The CDR3 consists of 17 residues. Germline CDR1 and CDR2: KGHSH and LQKENI. CDR3 loop: CASSHITPGQYNEKLFF. The CDR3 coding sequence is TGTGCCAGCTCACATATAACACCGGGACAGTATAATGAAAAACTGTTTTTT.

This clone was observed a few times. The chain links TRBV30 to TRBJ2-5; 9 nucleotides align to TRBD2. V was clipped by 0 bases and J by 1 base; unmatched bases: 18. The CDR3 is 20 amino acids. Per germline, CDR1 GTSNPN and CDR2 SVGIG (reference sequence). Here the CDR3 DNA reads TGTGCCTGGAGTGTACACCAAGGGACTAGCCGGGTCAACCGCCAAGAGACCCAGTACTTC. The encoded protein is CAWSVHQGTSRVNRQETQYF.